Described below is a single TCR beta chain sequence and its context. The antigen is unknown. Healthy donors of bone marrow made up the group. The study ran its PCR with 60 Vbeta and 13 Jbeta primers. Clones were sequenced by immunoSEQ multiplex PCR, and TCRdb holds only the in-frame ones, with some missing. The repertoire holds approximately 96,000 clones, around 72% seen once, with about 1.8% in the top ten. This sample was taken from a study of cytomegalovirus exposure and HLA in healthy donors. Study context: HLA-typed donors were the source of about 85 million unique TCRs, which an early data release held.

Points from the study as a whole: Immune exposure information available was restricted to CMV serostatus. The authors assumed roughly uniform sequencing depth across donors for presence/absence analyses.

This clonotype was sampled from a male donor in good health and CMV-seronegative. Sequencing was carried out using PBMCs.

CDR3 in DNA: TGTGCCATCAGTGAGTCGACTCGGGCAGGGTCAAATAATGAAAAACTGTTTTTT. Its protein product is CAISESTRAGSNNEKLFF. The chain is built from TRBV10-3 and TRBJ1-4, with D possibly matching TRBD1 (5 bases). The V gene lost 0 bases and the J gene lost 4 bases, with 18 bases spanning the gap. The CDR3 sequence is 18 residues long. Germline V CDR1 and CDR2: ENHRY, SYGVKD.